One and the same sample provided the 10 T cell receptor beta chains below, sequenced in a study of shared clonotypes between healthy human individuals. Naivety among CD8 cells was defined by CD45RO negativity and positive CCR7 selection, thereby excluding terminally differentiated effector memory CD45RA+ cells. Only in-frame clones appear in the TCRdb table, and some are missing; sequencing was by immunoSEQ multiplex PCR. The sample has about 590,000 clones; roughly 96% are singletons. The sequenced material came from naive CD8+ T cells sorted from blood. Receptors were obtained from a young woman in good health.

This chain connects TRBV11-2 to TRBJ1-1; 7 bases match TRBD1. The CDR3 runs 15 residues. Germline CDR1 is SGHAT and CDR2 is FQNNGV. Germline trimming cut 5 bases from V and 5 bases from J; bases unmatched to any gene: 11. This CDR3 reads CASSKYRGENTEAFF. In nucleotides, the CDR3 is TGTGCCAGCAGCAAGTACAGGGGAGAGAATACTGAAGCTTTCTTT. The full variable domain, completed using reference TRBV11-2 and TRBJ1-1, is EAGVAQSPRYKIIEKRQSVAFWCNPISGHATLYWYQQILGQGPKLLIQFQNNGVVDDSQLPKDRFSAERLKGVDSTLKIQPAKLEDSAVYLCASSKYRGENTEAFFGQGTRLTVV.

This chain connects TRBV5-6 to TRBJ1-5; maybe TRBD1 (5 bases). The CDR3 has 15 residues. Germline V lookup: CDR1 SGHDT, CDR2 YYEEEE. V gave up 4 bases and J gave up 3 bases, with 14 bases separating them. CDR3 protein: CASSPGRDPNQPQHF. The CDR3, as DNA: TGTGCCAGCAGCCCCGGACGGGACCCCAATCAGCCCCAGCATTTT.

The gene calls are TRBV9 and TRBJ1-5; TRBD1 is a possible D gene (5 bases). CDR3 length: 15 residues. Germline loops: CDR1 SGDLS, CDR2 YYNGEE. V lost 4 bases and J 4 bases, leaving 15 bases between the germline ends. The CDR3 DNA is TGTGCCAGCAGCCTCTCCGGGGCTACTAATCAGCCCCAGCATTTT. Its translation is CASSLSGATNQPQHF.

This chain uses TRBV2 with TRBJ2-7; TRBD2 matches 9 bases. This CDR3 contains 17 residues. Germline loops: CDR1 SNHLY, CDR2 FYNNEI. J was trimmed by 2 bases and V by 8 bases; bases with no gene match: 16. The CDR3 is CASLTVASGKSTYEQYF. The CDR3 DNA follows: TGTGCCAGCCTAACCGTGGCTAGCGGGAAGAGCACCTACGAGCAGTACTTC.

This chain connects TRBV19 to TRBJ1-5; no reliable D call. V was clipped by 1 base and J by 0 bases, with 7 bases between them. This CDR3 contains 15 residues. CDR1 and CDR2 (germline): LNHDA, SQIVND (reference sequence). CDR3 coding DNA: TGTGCCAGTAGTATAGCCGAGTATAGCAATCAGCCCCAGCATTTT. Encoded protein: CASSIAEYSNQPQHF.

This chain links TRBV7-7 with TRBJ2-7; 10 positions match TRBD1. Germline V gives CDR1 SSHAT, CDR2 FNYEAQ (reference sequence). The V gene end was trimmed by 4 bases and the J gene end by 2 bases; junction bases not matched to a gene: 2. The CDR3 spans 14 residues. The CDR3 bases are TGTGCCAGCAGCTCCGGACAGGGGGCCTACGAGCAGTACTTC. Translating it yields CASSSGQGAYEQYF.

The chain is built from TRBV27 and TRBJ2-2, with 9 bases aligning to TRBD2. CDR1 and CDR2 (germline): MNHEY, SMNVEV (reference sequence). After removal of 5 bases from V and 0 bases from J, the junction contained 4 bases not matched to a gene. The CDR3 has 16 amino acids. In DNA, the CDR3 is TGTGCCAGCAGTCTCGGACTAGCGCCGAACACCGGGGAGCTGTTTTTT. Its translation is CASSLGLAPNTGELFF.

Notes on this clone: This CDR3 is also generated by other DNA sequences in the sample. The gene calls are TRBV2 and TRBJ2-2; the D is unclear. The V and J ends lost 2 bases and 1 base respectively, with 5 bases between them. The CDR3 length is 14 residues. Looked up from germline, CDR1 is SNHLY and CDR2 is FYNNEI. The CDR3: CASSERQNTGELFF. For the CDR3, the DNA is TGTGCCAGCAGTGAACGTCAGAACACCGGGGAGCTGTTTTTT.

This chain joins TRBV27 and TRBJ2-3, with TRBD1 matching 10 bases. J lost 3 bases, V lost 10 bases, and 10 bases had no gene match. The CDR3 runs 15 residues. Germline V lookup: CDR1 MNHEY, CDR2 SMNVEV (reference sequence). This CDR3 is CANTLRDRGTDTQYF. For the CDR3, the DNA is TGTGCCAACACTTTAAGGGACAGGGGTACAGATACGCAGTATTTT.

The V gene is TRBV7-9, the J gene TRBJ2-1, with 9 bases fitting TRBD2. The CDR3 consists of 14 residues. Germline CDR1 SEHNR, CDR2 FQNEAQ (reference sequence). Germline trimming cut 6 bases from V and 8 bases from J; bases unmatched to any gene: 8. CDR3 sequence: CASSPSGIIDEQFF. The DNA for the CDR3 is TGTGCCAGCAGTCCTAGCGGGATTATCGATGAGCAGTTCTTC.